This record concerns one TCR beta chain sequence. Its antigen is not identified. The sample comes from a study of cytomegalovirus exposure and HLA in healthy donors. Study findings and constraints: Follow-up analysis found HLA locus-dependent TCR association rates, highest for DRB1 and lowest for HLA-C. After further analysis at a later stage, under 20,000 TCR beta sequences were associated with HLA alleles at 0.05 false discovery rate. The study flagged approximately 180 TCR beta chains as cytomegalovirus-associated. A later analysis by the authors found several of the most significant clusters apparently linked to common viral pathogens.

The CDR3 sequence is 15 residues long. V lost 4 bases and J 4 bases, leaving 15 bases between the germline ends. Germline CDR1 and CDR2: SGHRS and YFSETQ. This PCR relied on a set of 60 Vbeta primers and 13 Jbeta primers. Produced via immunoSEQ multiplex PCR; TCRdb's table is partial and in-frame only. This sample yields under 150,000 clones, of which roughly 79% are seen a single time; about 1.8% belongs to the top ten. The clonotype comes from a woman between 50 and 59 years old in good health and CMV-seronegative. The chain employs TRBV5-1 and TRBJ2-1, with a possible D match to TRBD1 (6 bases). The sample comprised PBMCs. For the CDR3, the DNA is TGCGCCAGCAGCCCCGACGGGACAAGATACAATGAGCAGTTCTTC. Encoded protein: CASSPDGTRYNEQFF.